Listed below are T cell receptor beta chains from one sample, sequenced in a study of OX40 agonist ivuxolimab in advanced cancers. Sequencing used immunoSEQ multiplex PCR; TCRdb keeps in-frame clones, though not all of them. The data hold fewer than 75,000 clones, with 87% observed a single time. Here the sequenced sample was CD4+ or CD8+ T cells sorted from blood, taken in a trial of the OX40 agonist ivuxolimab. These receptors came from an adult with an advanced solid tumor such as melanoma, head and neck, liver or kidney cancer. Each CDR3 is given with its conserved first and last residue. D genes are given only for firm matches. The size field is filled for only some rows; it gives once, few, many or a size class.

V gene	CDR3 length	D gene	J gene	clone size	CDR3 protein	CDR3 DNA
TRBV2	14	TRBD1	TRBJ2-3	-	CASSEGQGTDTQYF	TGTGCCAGCAGTGAGGGACAGGGCACAGATACGCAGTATTTT
TRBV5-1	13	TRBD1	TRBJ2-5	-	CASSRDRKETQYF	TGCGCCAGCAGCCGGGACAGAAAGGAGACCCAGTACTTC
TRBV28	13	-	TRBJ2-5	-	CASKTRGEETQYF	TGTGCCAGCAAGACGAGAGGGGAAGAGACCCAGTACTTC
TRBV2	13	-	TRBJ1-3	-	CASSENGRNTIYF	TGTGCCAGCAGTGAAAACGGCAGAAACACCATATATTTT
TRBV7-9	12	-	TRBJ1-1	medium-sized	CASSLDPGKAFF	TGTGCCAGCAGCTTAGACCCAGGGAAAGCTTTCTTT
TRBV5-4	13	TRBD1	TRBJ1-2	-	CASSLAGGYGYTF	TGTGCCAGCAGCTTGGCAGGGGGCTATGGCTACACCTTC
TRBV6-5	15	-	TRBJ2-7	-	CASTYNRGGGYEQYF	TGTGCCAGCACCTACAACAGGGGAGGGGGCTACGAGCAGTACTTC
TRBV13	14	-	TRBJ1-2	-	CASSQGNGDYGYTF	TGTGCCAGCAGCCAAGGGAACGGAGACTATGGCTACACCTTC
TRBV4-3	15	TRBD1	TRBJ1-3	-	CASSQGTGSGNTIYF	TGCGCCAGCAGCCAAGGGACAGGCTCTGGAAACACCATATATTTT
TRBV7-9	14	TRBD2	TRBJ2-3	-	CASSTIAGRDTQYF	TGTGCCAGCAGCACGATAGCGGGAAGAGATACGCAGTATTTT
TRBV5-6	14	-	TRBJ1-2	once	CASSLFAGNYGYTF	TGTGCCAGCAGCTTGTTTGCAGGGAACTATGGCTACACCTTC
TRBV28	13	-	TRBJ2-3	-	CASKGESTDTQYF	TGTGCCAGCAAGGGGGAGTCCACAGATACGCAGTATTTT
TRBV7-2	16	TRBD1	TRBJ1-5	-	CASRDRGIGSNQPQHF	TGTGCCAGCAGGGACAGGGGTATCGGTAGCAATCAGCCCCAGCATTTT
TRBV27	14	-	TRBJ2-7	-	CASSSLSGTYEQYF	TGTGCCAGCAGTAGTCTTAGCGGAACCTACGAGCAGTACTTC
TRBV7-9	14	-	TRBJ2-2	-	CASSPSLWAGELFF	TGTGCCAGCAGCCCCTCGTTGTGGGCCGGGGAGCTGTTTTTT
TRBV14	14	-	TRBJ2-1	once	CASSEEWAYNEQFF	TGTGCCAGCAGTGAGGAGTGGGCGTACAATGAGCAGTTCTTC
TRBV7-2	14	-	TRBJ2-3	-	CASSLDGSTDTQYF	TGTGCCAGCAGCTTAGATGGCAGCACAGATACGCAGTATTTT
TRBV20-1	11	-	TRBJ2-7	once	CSALGGYEQYF	TGCAGTGCTTTAGGGGGTTACGAGCAGTACTTC
TRBV10-1	16	-	TRBJ2-3	-	CASSTGHSMTADTQYF	TGCGCCAGCAGTACAGGGCACTCCATGACCGCAGATACGCAGTATTTT
TRBV7-5	14	-	TRBJ2-1	-	CASSSARGGNEQFF	TGTGCCAGCTCAAGTGCCCGGGGAGGCAATGAGCAGTTCTTC
TRBV27	14	-	TRBJ1-5	-	CASRREGPGQPQHF	TGTGCCAGCAGACGCGAGGGGCCTGGTCAGCCCCAGCATTTT
TRBV28	15	TRBD1	TRBJ1-5	-	CASSVGQQQSKPQHF	TGTGCCAGCAGTGTGGGACAGCAGCAGTCGAAGCCCCAGCATTTT
TRBV29-1	13	-	TRBJ1-1	-	CSVELRFNTEAFF	TGCAGCGTTGAACTGCGATTTAACACTGAAGCTTTCTTT
TRBV6-5	15	TRBD1	TRBJ2-1	-	CASSIDRGLFNEQFF	TGTGCCAGCAGCATCGACAGGGGGTTGTTCAATGAGCAGTTCTTC
TRBV18	13	-	TRBJ2-3	-	CASSRTSTDTQYF	TGTGCCAGCTCAAGGACTAGCACAGATACGCAGTATTTT
TRBV11-3	14	-	TRBJ2-3	-	CASSTGRSGDTQYF	TGTGCCAGCAGCACAGGGCGATCAGGGGATACGCAGTATTTT
TRBV5-1	14	-	TRBJ1-1	once	CASSLAGDTTEAFF	TGCGCCAGCAGCTTGGCGGGGGATACCACTGAAGCTTTCTTT
TRBV28	13	-	TRBJ1-1	-	CASSPDKVTEAFF	TGTGCCAGCAGCCCTGACAAAGTCACTGAAGCTTTCTTT
TRBV4-2	15	-	TRBJ2-5	-	CASSQGGQNQETQYF	TGTGCCAGCAGCCAAGGAGGACAGAACCAAGAGACCCAGTACTTC